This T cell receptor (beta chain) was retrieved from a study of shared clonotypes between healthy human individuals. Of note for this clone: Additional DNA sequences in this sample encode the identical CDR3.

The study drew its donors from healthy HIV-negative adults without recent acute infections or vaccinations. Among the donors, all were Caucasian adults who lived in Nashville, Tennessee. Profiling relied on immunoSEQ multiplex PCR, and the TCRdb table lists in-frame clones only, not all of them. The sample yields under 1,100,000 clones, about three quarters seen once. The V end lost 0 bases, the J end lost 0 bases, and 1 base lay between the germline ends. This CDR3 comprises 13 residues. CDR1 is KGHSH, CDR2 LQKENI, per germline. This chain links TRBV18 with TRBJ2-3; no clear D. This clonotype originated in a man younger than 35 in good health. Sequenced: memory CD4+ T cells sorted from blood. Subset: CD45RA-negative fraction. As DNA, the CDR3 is TGTGCCAGCTCACCACCGAGCACAGATACGCAGTATTTT. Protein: CASSPPSTDTQYF.